The 5 T cell receptor beta chains in this list originate from one sample, sequenced in a study of cytomegalovirus exposure and HLA in healthy donors. The PCR ran on 60 Vbeta and 13 Jbeta primers. Using immunoSEQ multiplex PCR, the repertoire was profiled, and TCRdb retains in-frame clones only, with some absent. Of about 180,000 clones in the sample, around 80% were seen once. Material: PBMCs. These receptor sequences come from a man aged 35 to 55 in good health and CMV-seronegative.

The rearrangement joins TRBV25-1 to TRBJ1-4; D may be TRBD1 (5 bases). The V and J ends lost 4 bases and 7 bases respectively, with 16 bases between them. Germline V CDR1 and CDR2: MGHDK, SYGVNS. This CDR3 contains 15 residues. CDR3 loop: CASSAAGLGVEKLFF. DNA of the CDR3: TGTGCCAGCAGTGCGGCGGGGCTAGGGGTTGAAAAACTGTTTTTT.

The chain uses TRBV5-4 and TRBJ1-2; weak D call: TRBD1 (5 bases). V lost 1 base to trimming and J lost 4 bases, with 11 bases between them. The CDR3 loop spans 14 amino acids. Germline CDR1 and CDR2: SGHNT and YYREEE (reference sequence). The CDR3 loop reads CASSLYKGIYGYTF. In nucleotides, the CDR3 is TGTGCCAGCAGCTTGTATAAGGGGATCTATGGCTACACCTTC.

Regarding this clone: The junction does not match germline at one end; this may be a read error. CDR3 DNA: TGTGCCACCAGTACGCGGGGGGGCGATAAGGAGACCCAGTACTTC. This gives the protein CATSTRGGDKETQYF. This chain uses TRBV6-6 with TRBJ2-5; 9 bases align to TRBD2. The germline V gene encodes CDR1 MNHNY and CDR2 SVGAGI (reference sequence). This CDR3 contains 15 residues.

The sample holds a few counts of this clone. The chain joins TRBV5-6 to TRBJ2-2, with D perhaps TRBD2 (6 bases). This CDR3 region has 17 residues. The V end was cut by 0 bases, the J end by 1 base, with 13 bases between. Germline CDR1 reads SGHDT; CDR2 reads YYEEEE. CDR3 DNA sequence: TGTGCCAGCAGCTTGGTTGGAGGGAAGCGGAACACCGGGGAGCTGTTTTTT. It is translated as CASSLVGGKRNTGELFF.

The DNA of the CDR3 is TGCGCCAGCAGCTTGACACATATGGGGCGGATTGAAGCTTTCTTT. Its translation is CASSLTHMGRIEAFF. The rearrangement links TRBV5-1 to TRBJ1-1; D may be TRBD1 (5 bases). V was cut by 1 base and J by 7 bases, with 17 bases left in between. Per germline, CDR1 SGHRS and CDR2 YFSETQ. There are 15 residues in the CDR3. Variable domain in full (rest from reference TRBV5-1 and TRBJ1-1): KAGVTQTPRYLIKTRGQQVTLSCSPISGHRSVSWYQQTPGQGLQFLFEYFSETQRNKGNFPGRFSGRQFSNSRSEMNVSTLELGDSALYLCASSLTHMGRIEAFFGQGTRLTVV.